These 20 T cell receptor beta chains were all obtained from the same sample, sequenced in a study of blood T cell repertoires in COVID-19. The data were produced by immunoSEQ multiplex PCR, yet TCRdb's version contains in-frame clones alone and is incomplete. The sample has 250,000 to 300,000 clones, about 88% seen once. The material sequenced was PBMCs or T cells enriched from blood (not recorded which). The receptors derive from a man aged 30 to 45 with acute COVID-19.

The chain employs TRBV15 and TRBJ1-2, with D maybe TRBD1 (6 bases). The V end lost 0 bases, the J end lost 0 bases, and 11 bases lay between the germline ends. There are 16 residues in the CDR3. Per germline, CDR1 LNHNV and CDR2 YYDKDF (reference sequence). The CDR3 region is CATSRDLGHANYGYTF. The CDR3 DNA reads as TGTGCCACCAGCAGAGATTTGGGACACGCTAACTATGGCTACACCTTC.

The V and J genes are TRBV11-3 and TRBJ2-2; 8 bases are shared with TRBD2. CDR1 and CDR2 from the germline V gene are SGHNT and YENEEA. The CDR3 totals 14 residues. The trim removed 7 bases at V and 7 bases at J, leaving 8 bases unmatched. CDR3 sequence (DNA): TGTGCCAGCAAGGAAGCGGGAGTTAACGGGGAGCTGTTTTTT. Its translation is CASKEAGVNGELFF.

This clone was counted at least ten times. The V call is TRBV29-1, the J call TRBJ1-2; a possible D gene is TRBD1 (5 bases). Looked up from germline, CDR1 is SQVTM and CDR2 is ANQGSEA. The CDR3 totals 11 residues. The germline V and J ends were trimmed by 4 bases and 4 bases, with 7 bases remaining between them. DNA of the CDR3: TGCAGCGTTGCAGGGTTCTATGGCTACACCTTC. Translation gives CSVAGFYGYTF.

Comment on this clone: In the same sample, other DNA sequences code for this CDR3. The chain carries TRBV18 and TRBJ1-1; the D gene is possibly TRBD1 (5 bases). Trimming removed 3 bases from V and 1 base from J, with 6 bases in between. The germline gives CDR1 KGHSH, CDR2 LQKENI. The CDR3 spans 13 residues. The CDR3 bases are TGTGCCAGCTCACCGGGGCAGAACACTGAAGCTTTCTTT. This codes for CASSPGQNTEAFF.

The rearrangement links TRBV5-4 to TRBJ2-1, with 9 bases that match TRBD2. V lost 0 bases to trimming and J lost 6 bases; unmatched junction nucleotides: 7. Germline V lookup: CDR1 SGHNT, CDR2 YYREEE (reference sequence). CDR3 size: 16 residues. CDR3 amino acids: CASSLGAGLAPNEQFF. DNA of the CDR3: TGTGCCAGCAGCTTGGGGGCTGGACTAGCGCCCAATGAGCAGTTCTTC.

The gene calls are TRBV5-1 and TRBJ2-2; TRBD2 matches at 7 bases. This CDR3 spans 15 amino acids. Germline CDR1 and CDR2: SGHRS and YFSETQ. J gave up 1 base and V 1 base, and 1 base lay outside the gene matches. The CDR3 DNA sequence: TGCGCCAGCAGCTTGCGGGGGGAGAACACCGGGGAGCTGTTTTTT. It yields the protein CASSLRGENTGELFF.

J is TRBJ2-2 and V is TRBV9; 7 bases are shared with TRBD1. CDR3 size: 15 residues. Trimming at V came to 5 bases and at J to 5 bases, leaving 9 bases not matched to a gene. Germline lookup yields CDR1 SGDLS and CDR2 YYNGEE. CDR3 in DNA: TGTGCCAGCAGAGCAGGGGGAACGGTTACCGGGGAGCTGTTTTTT. This translates into CASRAGGTVTGELFF. The entire variable domain, with the rest obtained from reference TRBV9 and TRBJ2-2, is as follows: DSGVTQTPKHLITATGQRVTLRCSPRSGDLSVYWYQQSLDQGLQFLIQYYNGEERAKGNILERFSAQQFPDLHSELNLSSLELGDSALYFCASRAGGTVTGELFFGEGSRLTVL.

The chain joins TRBV3-1 (or the pseudogene TRBV3-2) to TRBJ1-2; D unclear. Germline lookup yields CDR1 LGHDT and CDR2 YNNKEL (reference sequence). The CDR3 is made up of 13 amino acids. The V end lost 0 bases, the J end lost 3 bases, and 5 bases lay between the germline ends. The CDR3 DNA is TGTGCCAGCAGCCAAGATTCAGACTATGGCTACACCTTC. Its protein product is CASSQDSDYGYTF.

The rearrangement joins TRBV12-3 or TRBV12-4 to TRBJ1-1; D possibly corresponds to TRBD1 (5 bases). Trimming pared 4 bases from V and 7 bases from J, leaving 13 bases between. The CDR3 consists of 13 residues. Here the CDR3 reads CASSSIAGGEAFF. The CDR3, as DNA: TGTGCCAGCAGTTCCATCGCGGGGGGTGAAGCTTTCTTT.

The rearrangement links TRBV18 to TRBJ1-4; maybe TRBD1 (5 bases). Germline-derived CDR1 and CDR2 are KGHSH and LQKENI. The CDR3 covers 14 residues. V was trimmed by 0 bases and J by 5 bases, leaving 7 bases between them. This chain's CDR3 is CASSPPAGNEKLFF. The CDR3 nucleotides are TGTGCCAGCTCACCACCGGCAGGGAATGAAAAACTGTTTTTT.

The chain combines TRBV9 with TRBJ2-1; 12 nucleotides line up with TRBD2. Germline V gene lookup returns CDR1 SGDLS and CDR2 YYNGEE. The CDR3 has 17 residues. Germline trimming cut 3 bases from V and 4 bases from J; bases unmatched to any gene: 8. The CDR3 bases are TGTGCCAGCAGCGCCTTCGTGACTAGCGGGGGATACAATGAGCAGTTCTTC. Protein product: CASSAFVTSGGYNEQFF.

As to this clone: The junction and the germline gene differ at one end; a read error may be behind it. The V gene is TRBV28, the J gene TRBJ1-5; D is perhaps TRBD1 (5 bases). Germline V gene data show CDR1 as MDHEN and CDR2 as SYDVKM. The CDR3 sequence is 16 residues long. The chain's CDR3 is CASSPGGGSSHQPQHF. DNA for the CDR3: TGTGCCAGCAGTCCCGGGGGGGGGAGTAGCCATCAGCCCCAGCATTTT.

The CDR3 DNA follows: TGTGCCAGCAGCCGGGGACAGGGGGCGGGTTATTCACCCCTCCACTTT. It encodes CASSRGQGAGYSPLHF. The chain recombines TRBV7-8 with TRBJ1-6; 12 bases fit TRBD1. The CDR3 sequence is 16 residues long. The V and J ends lost 5 bases and 8 bases, in that order; junction bases with no gene match: 7. Germline V gives CDR1 SGHVS, CDR2 FQNEAQ.

This rearrangement joins TRBV11-2 to TRBJ1-4, with a tentative D call TRBD1 (5 bases). Trimming removed 5 bases at V and 8 bases at J, with 15 bases between. The CDR3 loop spans 14 amino acids. Germline loops: CDR1 SGHAT, CDR2 FQNNGV. DNA of the CDR3: TGTGCCAGCAGCGGGGTCGCAGGGATCGAAAAACTGTTTTTT. It codes for CASSGVAGIEKLFF.

The chain is built from TRBV10-3 and TRBJ1-1; TRBD1 might be the D (6 bases). Germline V gene data show CDR1 as ENHRY and CDR2 as SYGVKD. The CDR3 spans 15 residues. V gave up 2 bases and J gave up 0 bases, with 10 bases separating them. DNA of the CDR3: TGTGCCATCAGTGAGATGACAGGACTGAACACTGAAGCTTTCTTT. It translates to CAISEMTGLNTEAFF.

The V and J genes are TRBV6-5 and TRBJ1-3; 7 bases are shared with TRBD1. Losses at the gene ends were 5 bases for V and 0 bases for J; bases not matched to a gene: 4. CDR1 and CDR2 from the germline V gene are MNHEY and SVGAGI. The length of the CDR3 is 15 residues. Here the CDR3 DNA reads TGTGCCAGCAGTAAACAGGGGAACTCTGGAAACACCATATATTTT. This encodes CASSKQGNSGNTIYF.

The V call is TRBV5-6, the J call TRBJ1-1; TRBD1 aligns across 7 bases. Germline-derived CDR1 and CDR2 are SGHDT and YYEEEE. V trimming: 4 bases; J trimming: 5 bases; junction bases outside the gene matches: 14. The length of the CDR3 is 16 residues. CDR3 region: CASSVEYRGRGTEAFF. CDR3 in DNA: TGTGCCAGCAGCGTAGAGTACAGGGGCCGGGGTACTGAAGCTTTCTTT.

The chain carries TRBV24-1 and TRBJ1-6, with 7 bases matching TRBD1. The V segment lost 5 bases and the J segment 9 bases; nucleotides outside the gene matches: 9. Germline values: CDR1 KGHDR, CDR2 SFDVKD. This CDR3 has 15 residues. This CDR3 is CATSGNRGSSSPLHF. CDR3 coding DNA: TGTGCCACCAGTGGAAACAGGGGATCGAGTTCACCCCTCCACTTT.

The rearrangement uses TRBV6-5 and TRBJ1-1, with D perhaps TRBD1 (5 bases). This CDR3 comprises 13 residues. Germline CDR1 MNHEY, CDR2 SVGAGI. V was shortened by 0 bases and J by 7 bases, with 9 bases between the two germline ends. CDR3 residues: CASSYSGGLEAFF. The CDR3 coding sequence is TGTGCCAGCAGTTACTCGGGGGGACTTGAAGCTTTCTTT.

CDR3 bases: TGCGCCAGCAGCTTGGGACATCTGAACACTGAAGCTTTCTTT. Translated, it gives CASSLGHLNTEAFF. The chain has TRBV5-1 and TRBJ1-1; D ambiguous. V was shortened by 0 bases and J by 0 bases, with 6 bases between the two germline ends. Germline-derived CDR1 and CDR2 are SGHRS and YFSETQ. The CDR3 sequence is 14 residues long.